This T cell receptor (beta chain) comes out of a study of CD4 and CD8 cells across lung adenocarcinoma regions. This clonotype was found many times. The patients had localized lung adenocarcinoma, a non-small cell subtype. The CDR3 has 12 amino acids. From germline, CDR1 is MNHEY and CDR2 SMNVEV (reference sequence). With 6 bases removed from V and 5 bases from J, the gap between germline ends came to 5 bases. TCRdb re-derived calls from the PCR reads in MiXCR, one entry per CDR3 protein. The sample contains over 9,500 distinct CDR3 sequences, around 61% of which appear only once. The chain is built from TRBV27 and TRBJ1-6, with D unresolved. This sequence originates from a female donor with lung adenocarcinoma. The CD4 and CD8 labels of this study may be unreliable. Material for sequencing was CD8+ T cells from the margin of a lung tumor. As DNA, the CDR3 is TGTGCCAGCAGGGGAAATAATTCACCCCTCCACTTT. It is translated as CASRGNNSPLHF.